The 5 T cell receptor beta chains presented below share a single source sample, sequenced in a study of CD8 T cells in Susac syndrome. The authors reverse transcribed about 0.5 to 1 ug RNA with random hexamers. TCRdb redid the calling of the immunoSEQ multiplex PCR reads with MiXCR, one entry per CDR3 protein. The table records about 190,000 distinct CDR3 sequences, 95% of them present only once. The sample was CD8+ T cells from PBMCs. Receptors were obtained from a human donor with Susac syndrome.

The chain is built from TRBV30 and TRBJ1-5, with 7 positions matching TRBD1. The V segment lost 2 bases and the J segment 4 bases; nucleotides outside the gene matches: 2. CDR3 length: 13 amino acids. The V gene's germline CDR1 is GTSNPN and CDR2 SVGIG (reference sequence). CDR3 DNA sequence: TGTGCCTGGAGTTACAGGGGAAATCAGCCCCAGCATTTT. Translating gives CAWSYRGNQPQHF.

V is TRBV7-9 and J is TRBJ2-7; 12 bases map to TRBD2. Germline V gene data show CDR1 as SEHNR and CDR2 as FQNEAQ (reference sequence). The CDR3 runs 15 residues. The ends lost 3 bases at V and 4 bases at J; junction bases unmatched: 4. The CDR3 loop is CASSFGLAGPYEQYF. The CDR3 DNA reads TGTGCCAGCAGCTTTGGACTAGCGGGACCGTACGAGCAGTACTTC.

This chain uses TRBV18 with TRBJ2-6; TRBD1 is a possible D gene (5 bases). The germline V and J ends were trimmed by 0 bases and 0 bases, with 12 bases remaining between them. The V gene's germline CDR1 is KGHSH and CDR2 LQKENI. The CDR3 spans 18 residues. This CDR3 is CASSPPGRQISGANVLTF. Written as DNA, the CDR3 is TGTGCCAGCTCACCACCGGGGCGCCAGATCTCTGGGGCCAACGTCCTGACTTTC.

This clonotype has a single count. The chain carries TRBV2 and TRBJ2-1; D ambiguous. V lost 8 bases and J 8 bases, leaving 13 bases between the germline ends. Germline-derived CDR1 and CDR2 are SNHLY and FYNNEI. This CDR3 has 12 residues. The CDR3 DNA follows: TGTGCCAGCCACCTTCGACCCCATGAGCAGTTCTTC. The encoded protein is CASHLRPHEQFF. The full variable domain, its missing parts supplied by reference TRBV2 and TRBJ2-1, is EPEVTQTPSHQVTQMGQEVILRCVPISNHLYFYWYRQILGQKVEFLVSFYNNEISEKSEIFDDQFSVERPDGSNFTLKIRSTKLEDSAMYFCASHLRPHEQFFGPGTRLTVL.

The chain carries TRBV4-1 and TRBJ2-3, with 15 bases matching TRBD2. Germline-derived CDR1 and CDR2 are MGHRA and YSYEKL. The length of the CDR3 is 18 residues. Germline trimming cut 1 base from V and 4 bases from J; bases unmatched to any gene: 6. DNA for the CDR3: TGCGCCAGCAGCCAAGGTCTCGGACTAGCGGGGGGGGCAGATACGCAGTATTTT. It specifies CASSQGLGLAGGADTQYF.